The next 9 T cell receptor beta chains were all read from a single sample in a study of cytomegalovirus exposure and HLA in healthy donors. The PCR used 60 Vbeta and 13 Jbeta primers. Profiling relied on immunoSEQ multiplex PCR, and the TCRdb table lists in-frame clones only, not all of them. The profile shows about 140,000 clones, about 80% of them singletons. The sequencing input was PBMCs. Source of these receptors: a man between 40 and 49 years old in good health and CMV-seronegative.

The V call is TRBV4-2, the J call TRBJ2-1; 13 bases are shared with TRBD2. The CDR3 contains 16 residues. Germline-derived CDR1 and CDR2 are LGHNA and YNFKEQ. J was trimmed by 7 bases and V by 3 bases; bases with no gene match: 6. For the CDR3, the DNA is TGTGCCAGCAGCCACCCTACTAGCGGGGGGGCGAATGAGCAGTTCTTC. Protein product: CASSHPTSGGANEQFF.

The genes are TRBV13 and TRBJ2-7; 10 positions match TRBD1. V was pared by 5 bases and J by 2 bases, with 3 bases of the junction left unmatched. CDR3 length: 14 residues. CDR1 is PRHDT and CDR2 is FYEKMQ in the germline V gene (reference sequence). The DNA for the CDR3 is TGTGCCAGCAGCCTCGACAGGGGGCCCTACGAGCAGTACTTC. This translates into CASSLDRGPYEQYF.

This sequence joins TRBV30 and TRBJ2-2, with 9 bases that match TRBD1. CDR3 length: 12 amino acids. V gave up 4 bases and J gave up 8 bases; unmatched junction bases: 2. CDR1 is GTSNPN, CDR2 SVGIG, per germline (reference sequence). In DNA form, the CDR3 reads TGTGCCTGGAACAGGGGGCTTGGGGAGCTGTTTTTT. Encoded protein: CAWNRGLGELFF.

The CDR3 DNA follows: TGCGCCAGCAGCCCGGGACTCGAAAACTACAATGAGCAGTTCTTC. Encoded protein: CASSPGLENYNEQFF. This chain uses TRBV4-1 with TRBJ2-1, with D possibly being TRBD2 (6 bases). CDR1 MGHRA and CDR2 YSYEKL come from the germline V gene. The CDR3 contains 15 residues. The V end lost 4 bases, the J end lost 3 bases, and 13 bases lay between the germline ends.

This chain connects TRBV4-2 to TRBJ2-7, with a tentative D call TRBD1 (6 bases). There are 15 residues in the CDR3. The V gene's germline CDR1 is LGHNA and CDR2 YNFKEQ. The V gene lost 0 bases and the J gene lost 0 bases, with 9 bases spanning the gap. As DNA, the CDR3 is TGTGCCAGCAGCCAAGATCCGACAGGCTCCTACGAGCAGTACTTC. Protein sequence: CASSQDPTGSYEQYF.

This chain links TRBV19 with TRBJ2-7, with 7 bases fitting TRBD1. V dropped 9 bases and J dropped 3; count of bases not matched to a gene: 8. Per germline, CDR1 LNHDA and CDR2 SQIVND (reference sequence). There are 13 residues in the CDR3. In DNA form, the CDR3 reads TGTGCCAGCGCGACAGGGAGAGGCTACGAGCAGTACTTC. Amino acids: CASATGRGYEQYF.

The chain has TRBV27 and TRBJ2-5; 11 positions match TRBD2. With the DNA end fitting TRBJ2-7 better, the J assignment may be wrong. The CDR3 totals 18 residues. Germline assignment: CDR1 MNHEY and CDR2 SMNVEV (reference sequence). The DNA for the CDR3 is TGTGCCAGCAGTTTATTAGCGGGAGGGCCCAGGAGCTCCTACGAGCAGTACTTC. This translates into CASSLLAGGPRSSYEQYF.

This chain connects TRBV5-7 to TRBJ1-2; possible D gene TRBD1, 5 bases. TRBV5-7 counts as an open reading frame of uncertain function. The CDR3 has 16 residues. V gave up 10 bases and J gave up 6 bases, with 28 bases separating them. The CDR3: CAYDGEQAPDQNGYTF. The CDR3 region has the DNA TGTGCCTACGATGGGGAACAGGCCCCTGACCAAAATGGCTACACCTTC.

V gene TRBV4-1 combines with J gene TRBJ2-7, with 9 positions matching TRBD1. Trimming cost V 4 bases and J 3 bases; bases outside gene matches: 7. The CDR3 totals 15 residues. In germline, CDR1 is MGHRA, CDR2 YSYEKL. CDR3 residues: CASSPTPGQGYEQYF. DNA for the CDR3: TGCGCCAGCAGCCCCACACCGGGACAGGGCTACGAGCAGTACTTC.